The next 15 T cell receptor beta chains were all read from a single sample in a study of graft-versus-host responses after intestinal transplantation. The repertoire was sequenced with immunoSEQ multiplex PCR; TCRdb's copy has only in-frame clones and lacks some. The data show about 98,000 clones, more than 70% seen once. The material sequenced was PBMCs, taken 255 days after intestinal transplant. These receptors were taken from a human patient who received an intestinal transplant, so some T cells may come from the graft donor.

V gene TRBV5-1 combines with J gene TRBJ2-5; D gene ambiguous. Germline CDR1 reads SGHRS; CDR2 reads YFSETQ. Trimming took off 1 base at V and 5 bases at J, with 6 bases between the two ends. The CDR3 totals 12 residues. CDR3 loop: CASSLIGETQYF. The CDR3 coding sequence is TGCGCCAGCAGCTTGATCGGGGAGACCCAGTACTTC. The whole variable domain, filled in from reference TRBV5-1 and TRBJ2-5, reads KAGVTQTPRYLIKTRGQQVTLSCSPISGHRSVSWYQQTPGQGLQFLFEYFSETQRNKGNFPGRFSGRQFSNSRSEMNVSTLELGDSALYLCASSLIGETQYFGPGTRLLVL.

CDR3 sequence: CASSPPNKLYEQYF. The DNA for the CDR3 is TGTGCCAGCTCACCACCCAACAAACTCTACGAGCAGTACTTC. This chain uses TRBV18 with TRBJ2-7; D gene ambiguous. V lost 0 bases and J 3 bases, leaving 9 bases between the germline ends. The V gene's germline CDR1 is KGHSH and CDR2 LQKENI. The CDR3 has 14 residues.

The chain combines TRBV6-1 with TRBJ2-7; the match to TRBD2 covers 7 bases. CDR1 and CDR2 (germline): MNHNS, SASEGT. J lost 4 bases, V lost 6 bases, and 12 bases had no gene match. The CDR3 is 15 amino acids. The CDR3 spells CASRSGGATAYEQYF. The CDR3, as DNA: TGTGCCAGCAGGTCGGGAGGCGCTACGGCGTACGAGCAGTACTTC.

This chain uses TRBV6-1 with TRBJ2-7; D unclear. The germline CDR1 and CDR2 sequences are MNHNS and SASEGT. This CDR3 region has 13 residues. V shed 4 bases and J shed 2 bases, with 9 bases lying between them. The CDR3, as DNA: TGTGCCAGCAGTGTTCGAGAACCCTACGAGCAGTACGTC. Translating gives CASSVREPYEQYV.

The chain is built from TRBV27 and TRBJ2-1; 10 positions agree with TRBD2. Germline-derived CDR1 and CDR2 are MNHEY and SMNVEV (reference sequence). CDR3 length: 15 amino acids. J gave up 9 bases and V 6 bases, and 11 bases lay outside the gene matches. The CDR3 region is CASSMVASGSGEQFF. The CDR3, as DNA: TGTGCCAGCAGCATGGTTGCTAGCGGGAGCGGTGAGCAGTTCTTC.

The chain links TRBV28 to TRBJ1-2; no clear D gene. Germline V gives CDR1 MDHEN, CDR2 SYDVKM. The V end was cut by 3 bases, the J end by 7 bases, with 15 bases between. This CDR3 is 14 amino acids long. Written as DNA, the CDR3 is TGTGCCAGCAGTTTTCCAAACCCGGTCTCTGGCTACACCTTC. Its protein product is CASSFPNPVSGYTF.

This chain uses TRBV7-3 with TRBJ2-5, with 12 positions matching TRBD2. The V gene end was trimmed by 5 bases and the J gene end by 3 bases; junction bases not matched to a gene: 4. This CDR3 contains 15 residues. Per germline, CDR1 SGHTA and CDR2 FQGTGA. The CDR3 loop is CASSLLAGGEETQYF. The CDR3 DNA is TGTGCCAGCAGCCTACTAGCGGGGGGAGAAGAGACCCAGTACTTC.

This clone was counted a single time. The chain is built from TRBV5-6 and TRBJ2-1; D may correspond to TRBD1 or TRBD2 (7 bases each). Trimming took 4 bases from V and 6 from J, leaving 20 bases between them. Germline CDR1 SGHDT, CDR2 YYEEEE. This CDR3 comprises 16 residues. The CDR3 here is CASSRGGGRAGNEQFF. The CDR3 bases are TGTGCCAGCAGCCGGGGAGGGGGCAGGGCGGGCAATGAGCAGTTCTTC.

The chain is built from TRBV2 and TRBJ1-1, with 9 bases fitting TRBD1. CDR1 is SNHLY, CDR2 FYNNEI, per germline. V gave up 4 bases and J gave up 7 bases; unmatched junction bases: 7. CDR3 length: 14 amino acids. The CDR3 loop is CASSVEQGAVEAFF. The CDR3 DNA reads TGTGCCAGCAGTGTAGAACAGGGGGCTGTTGAAGCTTTCTTT.

Here the CDR3 reads CASSLEGRELFF. CDR3 nucleotides: TGTGCCAGCAGTTTAGAAGGGCGGGAGCTGTTTTTT. The chain carries TRBV6-5 and TRBJ2-2, with D hard to call. V was pared by 4 bases and J by 9 bases, with 9 bases between. The CDR3 consists of 12 residues. CDR1 and CDR2 (germline): MNHEY, SVGAGI.

J is TRBJ2-7 and V is TRBV11-2; D tentatively reads TRBD1 or TRBD2 (5 bases each). The CDR3 loop spans 15 amino acids. The germline V and J ends were trimmed by 1 base and 4 bases, with 14 bases remaining between them. The V gene's germline CDR1 is SGHAT and CDR2 FQNNGV. The CDR3 is CASSLAPGPGYEQYF. CDR3 coding DNA: TGTGCCAGCAGCTTAGCACCGGGACCGGGGTACGAGCAGTACTTC.

J is TRBJ2-7 and V is TRBV6-1; 14 nucleotides align to TRBD2. Germline lookup yields CDR1 MNHNS and CDR2 SASEGT. V lost 6 bases and J lost 5; bases outside the gene matches: 6. This CDR3 is 15 amino acids long. The CDR3 nucleotides read TGTGCCAGCAGACCAGGGACTAGCGGGAGCGACGAGCAGTACTTC. Its translation: CASRPGTSGSDEQYF.

V usage is TRBV6-1 and J usage is TRBJ1-2, with TRBD1 as a possible D gene (6 bases). In germline, CDR1 is MNHNS, CDR2 SASEGT. Deletions cut 6 bases from V and 1 base from J, with 9 bases between. CDR3 length: 13 amino acids. The DNA for the CDR3 is TGTGCCAGCAGGGGGGACATTAACTATGGCTACACCTTC. Translating gives CASRGDINYGYTF.

This clone was seen only a few times. The V gene is TRBV7-8, the J gene TRBJ2-3, with 9 positions matching TRBD2. The CDR3 runs to 18 residues. Trimming took 2 bases from V and 0 from J; bases not matched to a gene: 9. Germline V gene sequence: CDR1 SGHVS, CDR2 FQNEAQ. CDR3 sequence: CASSLRDPSGVSTDTQYF. CDR3 nucleotide sequence: TGTGCCAGCAGCTTAAGGGACCCTAGCGGGGTTAGCACAGATACGCAGTATTTT.

This chain links TRBV6-1 with TRBJ1-5; weak D call: TRBD1 (5 bases). The CDR3 has 23 amino acids. Germline V gene sequence: CDR1 MNHNS, CDR2 SASEGT. V was clipped by 1 base and J by 7 bases, with 38 bases between them. The CDR3 region is CASSEGWMGQGWRAGRVRQPQHF. The CDR3 DNA follows: TGTGCCAGCAGTGAAGGGTGGATGGGTCAAGGGTGGAGGGCAGGGCGGGTAAGGCAGCCCCAGCATTTT.